This TCR beta chain was sequenced for a study of control samples from healthy donors and cancer patients (dated by TCRdb to the early 2020s). From its cysteine to its phenylalanine, the CDR3 spans 14 amino acids. Only the CDR3 portion is preserved as DNA: 42 bases, with reading frame beginning at the first base. The germline V and J ends show losses of 5 bases and 1 base respectively, and no gene match explains 3 bases of the junction. CDR1 is given as SGHTA and CDR2 as FQGTGA, both from the germline V gene. Library preparation employed the immunoSEQ multiplex PCR assay. The table comes from immuneACCESS by way of TCRdb, which keeps in-frame sequences with V and J called. Part of the clones is missing from these tables; in studies checked, under half for an unresolved V gene and the rest for unknown reasons. Here the sample has around 50,000 clones; nearly 96% occur a single time. The ten largest clones represent 1.5% to 2% of the sample.

Comments on this clone: Its recognized antigen is unknown. Per-base qualities were not stored, and no clone one base away is much larger.

In this chain, TRBV7-3 is recombined with TRBJ1-1, with 8 middle bases fitting TRBD1. The sequenced sample consisted of blood. The TCR originated in a woman in her 30s in good health. The sequenced DNA: TGTGCCAGCAGCCCCGGACAGGGGAACACTGAAGCTTTCTTT. The translation is CASSPGQGNTEAFF. The CDR3 plus the reference TRBV7-3 and TRBJ1-1 genes for the other parts give the full variable domain: GAGVSQTPSNKVTEKGKYVELRCDPISGHTALYWYRQSLGQGPEFLIYFQGTGAADDSGLPNDRFFAVRPEGSVSTLKIQRTERGDSAVYLCASSPGQGNTEAFFGQGTRLTVV.